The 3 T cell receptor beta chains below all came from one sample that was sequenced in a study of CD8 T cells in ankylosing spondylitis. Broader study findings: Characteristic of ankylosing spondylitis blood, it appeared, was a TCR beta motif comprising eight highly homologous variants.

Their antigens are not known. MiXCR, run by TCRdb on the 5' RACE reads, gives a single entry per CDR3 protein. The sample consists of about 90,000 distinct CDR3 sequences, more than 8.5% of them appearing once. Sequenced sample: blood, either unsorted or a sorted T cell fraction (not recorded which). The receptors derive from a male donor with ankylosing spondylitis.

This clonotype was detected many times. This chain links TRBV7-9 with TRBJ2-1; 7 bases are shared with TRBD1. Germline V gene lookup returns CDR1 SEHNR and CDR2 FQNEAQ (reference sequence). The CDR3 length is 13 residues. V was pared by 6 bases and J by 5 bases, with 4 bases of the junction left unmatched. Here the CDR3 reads CASRFDRDNEQFF. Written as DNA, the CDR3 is TGTGCCAGCAGATTCGACAGGGACAATGAGCAGTTCTTC.

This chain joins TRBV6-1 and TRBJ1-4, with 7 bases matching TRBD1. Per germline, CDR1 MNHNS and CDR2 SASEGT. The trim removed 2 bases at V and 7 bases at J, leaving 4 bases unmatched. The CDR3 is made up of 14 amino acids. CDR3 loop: CASSERNRGEKLFF. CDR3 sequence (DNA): TGTGCCAGCAGTGAACGGAACAGGGGTGAAAAACTGTTTTTT.

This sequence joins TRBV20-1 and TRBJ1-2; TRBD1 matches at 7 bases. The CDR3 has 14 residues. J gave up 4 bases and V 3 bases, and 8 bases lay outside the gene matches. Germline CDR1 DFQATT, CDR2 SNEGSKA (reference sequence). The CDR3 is CSARLGQSLYGYTF. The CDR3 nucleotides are TGCAGTGCTAGGCTGGGACAGTCCCTCTATGGCTACACCTTC.